The 10 T cell receptor beta chains below come from one sample, sequenced in a study of CD8+CD57+ T cells in acquired aplastic anemia. The template used for profiling TCR beta VDJ and CDR3 was genomic DNA. TCRdb redid the calling of the reads with MiXCR, one entry per CDR3 protein. The sample contains 100,000 to 120,000 distinct CDR3 sequences, roughly 51% of which appear only once. The sequencing input was sorted CD4+, CD8+, or CD8+CD57+ T cells (not recorded which) from PBMCs. All receptors derive from a human donor in good health, serving as a control.

This clonotype has ten or more counts. The chain uses TRBV9 and TRBJ2-3, with 7 positions matching TRBD2. The trim removed 3 bases at V and 6 bases at J, leaving 7 bases unmatched. Germline CDR1 SGDLS, CDR2 YYNGEE. CDR3 length equals 14 residues. The CDR3 nucleotides are TGTGCCAGCAGCGGTGGCCGGGGAGGGGATACGCAGTATTTT. It translates to CASSGGRGGDTQYF.

This clonotype was counted many times. V usage is TRBV20-1 and J usage is TRBJ1-1; D remains unclear. The CDR3 consists of 14 residues. Germline CDR1 reads DFQATT; CDR2 reads SNEGSKA (reference sequence). The germline V and J ends were trimmed by 0 bases and 0 bases, with 8 bases remaining between them. This CDR3 is CSARELLMNTEAFF. The CDR3 DNA follows: TGCAGTGCTAGAGAGCTGCTTATGAACACTGAAGCTTTCTTT.

This clonotype was counted many times. The chain couples TRBV9 to TRBJ2-1; D might be TRBD2 (6 bases). Trimming stripped 1 base from V and 3 bases from J, with 11 bases between. This CDR3 is built from 15 residues. CDR1 SGDLS and CDR2 YYNGEE come from the germline V gene. Written as DNA, the CDR3 is TGTGCCAGCAGCGTAACGGGGGTGTTCTACAATGAGCAGTTCTTC. Its protein is CASSVTGVFYNEQFF. Based on the CDR3 plus reference TRBV9 and TRBJ2-1, the full variable domain is DSGVTQTPKHLITATGQRVTLRCSPRSGDLSVYWYQQSLDQGLQFLIQYYNGEERAKGNILERFSAQQFPDLHSELNLSSLELGDSALYFCASSVTGVFYNEQFFGPGTRLTVL.

The chain links TRBV7-9 to TRBJ1-2, with D maybe TRBD1 (5 bases). Germline values: CDR1 SEHNR, CDR2 FQNEAQ (reference sequence). Trimming stripped 4 bases from V and 4 bases from J, with 13 bases between. CDR3 size: 14 residues. CDR3 amino acids: CASSSSARVYGYTF. The CDR3 DNA reads TGTGCCAGCAGCTCATCGGCCAGGGTCTATGGCTACACCTTC.

Only one count was recorded for this clonotype. A much larger clone differs by one base, so this may be a read error. This CDR3 reads CASRIQGKSLYGYAF. DNA of the CDR3: TGTGCCAGCAGGATACAGGGAAAGAGCCTATATGGCTACGCCTTC. The rearrangement joins TRBV25-1 to TRBJ1-2; D possibly corresponds to TRBD1 (6 bases). CDR3 length equals 15 residues. Germline CDR1 MGHDK, CDR2 SYGVNS.

This clonotype showed up many times. The chain recombines TRBV7-8 with TRBJ2-3; D assignment may be TRBD1 or TRBD2 (7 bases each). Trimming shortened V by 5 bases and J by 5 bases, and 23 bases separated the two germline ends. CDR1 SGHVS and CDR2 FQNEAQ come from the germline V gene. This CDR3 region has 17 residues. In DNA form, the CDR3 reads TGTGCCAGCAGCGGGGAGGGGGCGGGCGGAAGAGGAGATACGCAGTATTTT. Translated: CASSGEGAGGRGDTQYF.

Many counts were recorded for this clonotype. This rearrangement joins TRBV5-8 to TRBJ1-5, with D possibly matching TRBD1 (5 bases). V was trimmed by 4 bases and J by 1 base, leaving 24 bases between them. Germline values: CDR1 SGHTS, CDR2 YDEGEE. This CDR3 has 19 amino acids. This CDR3 reads CASSLGGWGWSHSNQPQHF. CDR3 bases: TGTGCCAGCAGCCTGGGGGGGTGGGGATGGAGTCACAGCAATCAGCCCCAGCATTTT.

This chain joins TRBV7-3 and TRBJ1-1; D is perhaps TRBD1 (6 bases). From germline, CDR1 is SGHTA and CDR2 FQGTGA. The V gene lost 5 bases and the J gene lost 5 bases, with 18 bases spanning the gap. This CDR3 comprises 15 residues. CDR3 residues: CASSRYWQGITEAFF. CDR3 coding DNA: TGTGCCAGCAGCCGTTATTGGCAGGGGATAACTGAAGCTTTCTTT.

V and J are TRBV2 and TRBJ2-3; 12 nucleotides agree with TRBD2. The CDR3 sequence is 15 residues long. Germline V gene lookup returns CDR1 SNHLY and CDR2 FYNNEI. J was trimmed by 4 bases and V by 6 bases; bases with no gene match: 5. The CDR3 sequence is CASRELAGGPDTQYF. CDR3 nucleotides: TGTGCCAGCAGGGAGCTAGCGGGGGGGCCAGATACGCAGTATTTT.

A few counts support this clonotype. The chain couples TRBV29-1 to TRBJ2-1, with TRBD2 identical over 9 bases. J gave up 8 bases and V 6 bases, and 8 bases lay outside the gene matches. Germline values: CDR1 SQVTM, CDR2 ANQGSEA. The CDR3 contains 13 residues. CDR3 loop: CSVVAGAIDEQFF. Written as DNA, the CDR3 is TGCAGCGTCGTAGCGGGAGCAATCGATGAGCAGTTCTTC.